This T cell receptor (beta chain) originates from a study of T cells after somatic rescue of genetic block. Trimming cost V 3 bases and J 6 bases, with 9 bases left between them. The CDR3 has 13 amino acids. The germline V gene encodes CDR1 SGHTA and CDR2 FQGTGA. Some clones are missing from TCRdb's copy, which holds only in-frame ones; the method was immunoSEQ multiplex PCR. This table has 13,000 to 15,000 clones, 70% to 80% appearing once. The V and J genes are TRBV7-3 and TRBJ2-1; possible D gene TRBD2, 5 bases. Sequenced sample: peripheral blood mononuclear cells (PBMCs). This receptor was obtained from a boy aged 10-17 years. CDR3 sequence reads: CASSFRRANEQFF. The CDR3, as DNA: TGTGCCAGCAGCTTTAGGCGGGCCAATGAGCAGTTCTTC. The full variable domain, its missing parts supplied by reference TRBV7-3 and TRBJ2-1, is GAGVSQTPSNKVTEKGKYVELRCDPISGHTALYWYRQSLGQGPEFLIYFQGTGAADDSGLPNDRFFAVRPEGSVSTLKIQRTERGDSAVYLCASSFRRANEQFFGPGTRLTVL.